This T cell receptor beta chain was documented in a study of response to subunit inactivated influenza vaccine. Study-wide findings and caveats: The study's authors posited that every seasonal influenza vaccination enlists few new T cells.

In its sample, this clonotype was seen many times. Its antigen is undetermined. TCRdb called the RT-PCR reads again in MiXCR, with one record for every CDR3 protein. Of around 530,000 distinct CDR3 sequences in the sample, about 10% were seen once. Germline V lookup: CDR1 SGHAT, CDR2 FQNNGV. V was shortened by 3 bases and J by 0 bases, with 9 bases between the two germline ends. This CDR3 is 15 amino acids long. V usage is TRBV11-2 and J usage is TRBJ2-1; D uncertain. The sequenced sample was PBMCs from blood, obtained on the day of vaccination. The sequence derives from a man aged 50-59 years who received an inactivated influenza vaccine. DNA for the CDR3: TGTGCCAGCAGCTTGATAGCAAGCTCCTACAATGAGCAGTTCTTC. This gives the protein CASSLIASSYNEQFF.